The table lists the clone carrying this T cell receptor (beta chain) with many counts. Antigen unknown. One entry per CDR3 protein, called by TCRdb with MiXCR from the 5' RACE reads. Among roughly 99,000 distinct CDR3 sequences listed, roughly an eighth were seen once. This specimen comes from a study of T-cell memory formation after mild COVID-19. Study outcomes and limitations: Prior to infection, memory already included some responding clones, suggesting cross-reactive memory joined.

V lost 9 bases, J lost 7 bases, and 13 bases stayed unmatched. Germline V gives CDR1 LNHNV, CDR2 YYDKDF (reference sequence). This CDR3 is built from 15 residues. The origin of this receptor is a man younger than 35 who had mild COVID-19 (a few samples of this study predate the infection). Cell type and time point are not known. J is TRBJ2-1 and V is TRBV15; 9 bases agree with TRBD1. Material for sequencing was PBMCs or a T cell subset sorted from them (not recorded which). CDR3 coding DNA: TGTGCCACTCAAAGCCCGGGACAGGGAATGAATGAGCAGTTCTTC. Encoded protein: CATQSPGQGMNEQFF.